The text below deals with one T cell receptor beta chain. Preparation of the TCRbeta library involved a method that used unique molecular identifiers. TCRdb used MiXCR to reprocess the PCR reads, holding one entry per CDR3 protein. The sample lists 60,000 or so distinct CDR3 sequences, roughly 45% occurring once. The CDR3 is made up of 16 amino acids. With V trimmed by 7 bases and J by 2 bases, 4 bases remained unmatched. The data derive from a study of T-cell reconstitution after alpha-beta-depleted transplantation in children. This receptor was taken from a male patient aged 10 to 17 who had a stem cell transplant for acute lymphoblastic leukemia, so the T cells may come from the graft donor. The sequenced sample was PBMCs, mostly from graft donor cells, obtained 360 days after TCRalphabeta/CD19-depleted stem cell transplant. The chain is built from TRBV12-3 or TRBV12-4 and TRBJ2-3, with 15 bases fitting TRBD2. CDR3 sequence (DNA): TGTGCCAGCACTGGGACTAGCGGGAGGAACACAGATACGCAGTATTTT. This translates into CASTGTSGRNTDTQYF.